The 20 T cell receptor beta chains below were found in one sample sequenced in a study of GPR56 and killer-like receptors on CD4 memory cells. FACS enrichment separated five CD4+ populations based on killer cell lectin-like receptor and GPR56 expression. One entry per CDR3 protein, without DNA, is what TCRdb gives after re-calling the reads. The ten top clones account for more than 10%, within a sample of about 1,400 distinct CDR3 sequences. Input material: memory CD4+ T cells from blood. The receptors come from a human donor in good health.

This chain joins TRBV2 and TRBJ2-5; TCRdb reports TRBD1, a call that lacks DNA to check it against. The CDR3 runs to 14 residues. Germline lookup yields CDR1 SNHLY and CDR2 FYNNEI. The CDR3: CASSDTGTKETQYF.

The chain combines TRBV5-1 with TRBJ2-1; TCRdb names TRBD1, which stays unverified in the absence of DNA. The CDR3 runs to 16 residues. Germline-derived CDR1 and CDR2 are SGHRS and YFSETQ. This chain's CDR3 is CASSLAPGQGQNEQFF.

This chain links TRBV2 with TRBJ1-2; the TCRdb D gene call, TRBD1, has no DNA to confirm it. Looked up from germline, CDR1 is SNHLY and CDR2 is FYNNEI. The CDR3 covers 14 residues. The CDR3 loop reads CASRGQAFNYGYTF.

The rearrangement uses TRBV20-1 and TRBJ1-4; the D call of TRBD1 rests on TCRdb alone, since no DNA is present to check it. Germline-derived CDR1 and CDR2 are DFQATT and SNEGSKA (reference sequence). The CDR3 extends over 13 amino acids. This chain's CDR3 is CSATGQGGEKLFF.

The gene calls are TRBV20-1 and TRBJ1-2. The CDR3 has 14 residues. Germline assignment: CDR1 DFQATT and CDR2 SNEGSKA (reference sequence). The CDR3 here is CSARDAAGYGGYTF.

This clonotype is medium-sized (0.01 to 0.1%) by frequency. The gene calls are TRBV29-1 and TRBJ1-1. The CDR3 spans 14 residues. Germline assignment: CDR1 SQVTM and CDR2 ANQGSEA. CDR3 in amino acids: CSVEVGVSDTEAFF.

Measured by frequency, this clonotype is large. The V gene is TRBV6-6, the J gene TRBJ2-3. The CDR3 contains 14 residues. Germline V lookup: CDR1 MNHNY, CDR2 SVGAGI (reference sequence). This CDR3 reads CASSYSFRADTQYF.

This clonotype is classed as medium-sized (0.01 to 0.1%) by frequency. This chain connects TRBV6-5 to TRBJ1-2; TCRdb selects TRBD1, and the lack of DNA leaves this call unchecked. Germline V gene data show CDR1 as MNHEY and CDR2 as SVGAGI. The CDR3 extends over 14 amino acids. The CDR3 here is CASSQTRGAYGYTF.

The rearrangement uses TRBV19 and TRBJ2-1; there is no DNA to check the TCRdb D call of TRBD2. The CDR3 spans 17 residues. CDR1 is LNHDA, CDR2 SQIVND, per germline (reference sequence). This CDR3 reads CASSTPMAGGHYNEQFF.

This clonotype registers medium-sized (0.01 to 0.1%) by frequency. The rearrangement links TRBV5-4 to TRBJ1-2. The CDR3 is 16 residues long. Germline values: CDR1 SGHNT, CDR2 YYREEE (reference sequence). Here the CDR3 reads CASSLAQGVLNYGYTF.

This chain uses TRBV11-2 with TRBJ2-4; TCRdb gives TRBD1 as the D gene, but with no DNA this cannot be confirmed. CDR3 size: 15 residues. The germline V gene encodes CDR1 SGHAT and CDR2 FQNNGV. This CDR3 reads CASSVLTGQTNIQYF.

Judged by frequency, this clonotype is medium-sized. The gene calls are TRBV7-9 and TRBJ1-2; TCRdb picks TRBD1, but there is no DNA to check that call. The CDR3 covers 14 residues. Looked up from germline, CDR1 is SEHNR and CDR2 is FQNEAQ (reference sequence). CDR3 protein: CASVLTGVNYGYTF.

This clonotype is called medium-sized based on its frequency. J is TRBJ2-1 and V is TRBV5-4; TCRdb's D gene call, TRBD1, goes unchecked for lack of DNA. This CDR3 is built from 15 residues. Germline CDR1 and CDR2: SGHNT and YYREEE (reference sequence). This chain's CDR3 is CASSTSGGSYNEQFF.

This clonotype is classed as medium-sized (0.01 to 0.1%) by frequency. The chain joins TRBV11-3 to TRBJ2-2; TCRdb selects TRBD1, and the lack of DNA leaves this call unchecked. Germline V lookup: CDR1 SGHNT, CDR2 YENEEA. CDR3 length: 14 amino acids. CDR3: CASSHNRDTGELFF. Full variable domain (remainder filled in from reference TRBV11-3 and TRBJ2-2): EAGVVQSPRYKIIEKKQPVAFWCNPISGHNTLYWYLQNLGQGPELLIRYENEEAVDDSQLPKDRFSAERLKGVDSTLKIQPAELGDSAVYLCASSHNRDTGELFFGEGSRLTVL.

This clonotype shows up as large by frequency. The V and J genes are TRBV19 and TRBJ1-2; TCRdb returns TRBD1, unconfirmable since there is no DNA. CDR3 size: 15 residues. CDR1 LNHDA and CDR2 SQIVND come from the germline V gene (reference sequence). The CDR3 spells CARVRGQTQSYGYTF.

Measured by frequency, this clonotype is medium-sized (0.01 to 0.1%). The rearrangement links TRBV15 to TRBJ2-2; absent DNA, TCRdb's TRBD1 call cannot be checked. Looked up from germline, CDR1 is LNHNV and CDR2 is YYDKDF (reference sequence). The CDR3 spans 15 residues. CDR3 amino acids: CATSRDPRGTGELFF.

This clonotype shows up as medium-sized by frequency. This chain joins TRBV5-5 and TRBJ1-2; TCRdb reports TRBD1, a call that lacks DNA to check it against. Germline CDR1 reads SGHKS; CDR2 reads YYEKEE (reference sequence). CDR3 length equals 15 residues. CDR3: CASSFGAEGNYGYTF. Filled out from reference TRBV5-5 and TRBJ1-2, the complete variable domain reads DAGVTQSPTHLIKTRGQQVTLRCSPISGHKSVSWYQQVLGQGPQFIFQYYEKEERGRGNFPDRFSARQFPNYSSELNVNALLLGDSALYLCASSFGAEGNYGYTFGSGTRLTVV.

The V and J genes are TRBV27 and TRBJ2-7; TCRdb's assignment of TRBD1 cannot be checked, as there is no DNA. The germline V gene has CDR1 MNHEY and CDR2 SMNVEV (reference sequence). CDR3 length: 15 amino acids. The CDR3 loop is CASKRTGATGYEQYF.

This clonotype is identified as medium-sized (0.01 to 0.1%) from frequency. The chain uses TRBV5-4 and TRBJ1-2; TCRdb outputs TRBD1, but without DNA this stays unchecked. The germline CDR1 and CDR2 sequences are SGHNT and YYREEE (reference sequence). The CDR3 loop spans 16 amino acids. CDR3: CASSLGGQGTNYGYTF.

This clonotype counts as medium-sized by frequency. The chain recombines TRBV11-2 with TRBJ2-5. There are 15 residues in the CDR3. CDR1 and CDR2 (germline): SGHAT, FQNNGV. The chain's CDR3 is CASSFSSMGQETQYF.